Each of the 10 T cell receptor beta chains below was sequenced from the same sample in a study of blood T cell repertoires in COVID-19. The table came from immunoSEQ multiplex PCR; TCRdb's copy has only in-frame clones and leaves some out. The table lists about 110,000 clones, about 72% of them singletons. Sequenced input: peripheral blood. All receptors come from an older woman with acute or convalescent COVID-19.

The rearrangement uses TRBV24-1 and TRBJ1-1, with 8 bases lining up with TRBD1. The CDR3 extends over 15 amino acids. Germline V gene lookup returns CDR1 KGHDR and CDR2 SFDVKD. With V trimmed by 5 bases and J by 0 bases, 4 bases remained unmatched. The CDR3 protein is CATSVETGVNTEAFF. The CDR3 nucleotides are TGTGCCACCAGTGTTGAGACAGGGGTGAACACTGAAGCTTTCTTT.

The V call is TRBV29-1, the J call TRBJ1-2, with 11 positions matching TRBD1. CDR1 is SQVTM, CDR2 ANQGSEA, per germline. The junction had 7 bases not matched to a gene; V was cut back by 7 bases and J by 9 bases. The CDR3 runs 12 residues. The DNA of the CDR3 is TGCAGCGCGCACAGGACAGGGGGCAGCTACACCTTC. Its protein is CSAHRTGGSYTF. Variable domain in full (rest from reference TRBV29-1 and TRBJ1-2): SAVISQKPSRDICQRGTSLTIQCQVDSQVTMMFWYRQQPGQSLTLIATANQGSEATYESGFVIDKFPISRPNLTFSTLTVSNMSPEDSSIYLCSAHRTGGSYTFGSGTRLTVV.

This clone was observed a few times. The CDR3 DNA reads TGTGCCAGTAGTGGCGACAGTAATAATTCACCCCTCCACTTT. Residues: CASSGDSNNSPLHF. The chain combines TRBV19 with TRBJ1-6; the D gene is possibly TRBD1 (5 bases). The CDR3 loop spans 14 amino acids. V lost 5 bases to trimming and J lost 5 bases, with 10 bases between them. From germline, CDR1 is LNHDA and CDR2 SQIVND (reference sequence).

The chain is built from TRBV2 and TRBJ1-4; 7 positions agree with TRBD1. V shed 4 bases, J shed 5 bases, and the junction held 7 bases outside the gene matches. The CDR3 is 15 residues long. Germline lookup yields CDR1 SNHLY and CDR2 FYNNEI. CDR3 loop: CASSGSGTVNEKLFF. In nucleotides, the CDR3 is TGTGCCAGCAGTGGGAGTGGGACAGTGAATGAAAAACTGTTTTTT.

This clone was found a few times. CDR3 region: CASSFISRQESGFF. The DNA for the CDR3 is TGTGCCAGCAGCTTTATCAGCCGACAGGAGTCAGGGTTCTTC. The V gene is TRBV7-2, the J gene TRBJ2-1, with a tentative D call TRBD1 (6 bases). The V gene lost 3 bases and the J gene lost 15 bases, with 21 bases spanning the gap. The CDR3 length is 14 residues. Germline lookup yields CDR1 SGHTA and CDR2 FQGNSA.

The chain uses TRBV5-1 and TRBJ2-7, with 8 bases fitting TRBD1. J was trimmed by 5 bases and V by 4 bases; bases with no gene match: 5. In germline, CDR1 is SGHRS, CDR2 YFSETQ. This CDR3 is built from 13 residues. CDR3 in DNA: TGCGCCAGCAGCACGGGACAGGTCGACGAGCAGTACTTC. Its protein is CASSTGQVDEQYF.

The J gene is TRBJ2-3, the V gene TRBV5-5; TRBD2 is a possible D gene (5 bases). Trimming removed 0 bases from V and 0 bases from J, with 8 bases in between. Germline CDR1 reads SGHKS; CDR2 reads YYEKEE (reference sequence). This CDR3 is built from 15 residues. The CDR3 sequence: CASSLAGKSTDTQYF. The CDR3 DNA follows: TGTGCCAGCAGCTTGGCGGGAAAGAGCACAGATACGCAGTATTTT.

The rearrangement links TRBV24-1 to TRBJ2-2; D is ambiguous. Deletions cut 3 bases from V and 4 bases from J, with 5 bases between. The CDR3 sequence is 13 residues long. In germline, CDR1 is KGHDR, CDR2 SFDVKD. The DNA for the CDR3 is TGTGCCACCAGTGATGAGATCACCGGGGAGCTGTTTTTT. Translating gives CATSDEITGELFF.

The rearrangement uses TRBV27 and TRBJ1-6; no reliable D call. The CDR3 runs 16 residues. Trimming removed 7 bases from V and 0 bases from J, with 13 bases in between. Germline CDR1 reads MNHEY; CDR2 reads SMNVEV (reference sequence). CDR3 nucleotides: TGTGCCAGCACCTTGGAGGGAAGCTCCTATAATTCACCCCTCCACTTT. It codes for CASTLEGSSYNSPLHF.

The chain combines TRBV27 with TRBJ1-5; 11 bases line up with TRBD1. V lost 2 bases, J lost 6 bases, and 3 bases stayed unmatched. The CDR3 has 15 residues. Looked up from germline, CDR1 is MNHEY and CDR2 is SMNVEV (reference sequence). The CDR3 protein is CASSLGTGGGQPQHF. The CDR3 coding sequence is TGTGCCAGCAGTTTAGGGACAGGGGGGGGTCAGCCCCAGCATTTT.